This record looks at one T cell receptor (beta chain) sequence and its context. Method: immunoSEQ multiplex PCR; TCRdb's copy keeps in-frame clones and lacks some. The sample yields about 96,000 clones, roughly four fifths seen once. The CDR3 spans 14 residues. Germline CDR1 reads MNHEY; CDR2 reads SMNVEV (reference sequence). These data originate in a study of OX40 agonist ivuxolimab in advanced cancers. The input for sequencing was CD4+ or CD8+ T cells sorted from blood, taken in a trial of the OX40 agonist ivuxolimab. The chain carries TRBV27 and TRBJ2-5, with no clear D. Near its end, the DNA agrees better with TRBJ2-7, so the J call may be wrong. This clonotype originated in an adult with an advanced solid tumor such as melanoma, head and neck, liver or kidney cancer. The CDR3 bases are TGTGCCAGCAGTCCCTCGGACCATTTTTACGAGCAGTACTTC. Amino acid sequence: CASSPSDHFYEQYF.